The 18 T cell receptor beta chains given below trace back to one sample, sequenced in a study of blood T cells in healthy people across ages. It was with a sample-barcoded 5' primer and a J-beta primer mix that a second PCR of roughly 6 to 11 cycles was run. TCRdb re-called the 5' RACE reads through MiXCR, storing one row per CDR3 protein. Altogether approximately 810,000 distinct CDR3 sequences are present, less than 35% being singletons, with the ten largest covering approximately 15%. Sequencing input: blood. Source of these receptors: a woman at least 80 years old in good health.

Only a few counts were recorded for this clonotype. V gene TRBV16 combines with J gene TRBJ2-1; D gene uncertain. The CDR3 has 14 residues. The V gene lost 1 base and the J gene lost 8 bases, with 12 bases spanning the gap. Germline loops: CDR1 KGHSY, CDR2 FQNENV. DNA for the CDR3: TGTGCCAGCAGCCAATGGTCCCGTTCGGATGAGCAGTTCTTC. Protein sequence: CASSQWSRSDEQFF.

This clonotype showed up many times. The CDR3 sequence is CASSYNYQSAGGFDNEQFF. In DNA, the CDR3 is TGTGCCAGCAGTTACAATTATCAGTCAGCCGGGGGGTTCGACAATGAGCAGTTCTTC. The rearrangement uses TRBV6-5 and TRBJ2-1; 7 nucleotides agree with TRBD2. The germline V gene encodes CDR1 MNHEY and CDR2 SVGAGI. V was pared by 2 bases and J by 5 bases, with 18 bases of the junction left unmatched. This CDR3 comprises 19 residues.

A single count supports this clonotype. The V call is TRBV7-9, the J call TRBJ1-1; 8 nucleotides align to TRBD1. Germline trimming cut 5 bases from V and 3 bases from J; bases unmatched to any gene: 8. Germline V lookup: CDR1 SEHNR, CDR2 FQNEAQ (reference sequence). The CDR3 is made up of 15 amino acids. The CDR3 DNA is TGTGCCAGCAGCAGAGACAGGGGATATGACACTGAAGCTTTCTTT. It translates to CASSRDRGYDTEAFF.

This clonotype was seen at least ten times. This sequence joins TRBV6-6 and TRBJ2-7; a weak D match, TRBD1 (6 bases). CDR3 length equals 14 residues. The V gene's germline CDR1 is MNHNY and CDR2 SVGAGI (reference sequence). V lost 2 bases and J 2 bases, leaving 10 bases between the germline ends. CDR3 nucleotides: TGTGCCAGCAGTTACGAGGACAGTCCCTACGAGCAGTACTTC. Its protein is CASSYEDSPYEQYF.

This chain links TRBV29-1 with TRBJ2-6; no firm D call. In germline, CDR1 is SQVTM, CDR2 ANQGSEA. There are 13 residues in the CDR3. The V end lost 1 base, the J end lost 6 bases, and 7 bases lay between the germline ends. CDR3 residues: CSVEVTAANVLTF. The CDR3 nucleotides are TGCAGCGTTGAAGTAACAGCGGCCAACGTCCTGACTTTC.

This chain connects TRBV12-3 or TRBV12-4 to TRBJ2-2, with 10 bases matching TRBD1. This CDR3 contains 17 residues. The J segment lost 6 bases and the V segment lost 7 bases, leaving 14 bases of the junction unmatched. CDR3 DNA sequence: TGTGCCAGCACCCCGGGACAGGGGAGGGGAAGAGCCGGGGAGCTGTTTTTT. Translation: CASTPGQGRGRAGELFF.

The chain is built from TRBV7-8 and TRBJ2-5; the D is unclear. Trimming left V 2 bases short and J 2 bases short, with 9 bases between. The CDR3 extends over 14 amino acids. The germline V gene encodes CDR1 SGHVS and CDR2 FQNEAQ. The CDR3 spells CASSLKHYQETQYF. DNA of the CDR3: TGTGCCAGCAGCTTAAAACACTATCAAGAGACCCAGTACTTC.

The chain has TRBV7-2 and TRBJ1-1; 10 bases are a match to TRBD1. Germline CDR1 is SGHTA and CDR2 is FQGNSA. The CDR3 totals 15 residues. V lost 2 bases and J lost 6; bases outside the gene matches: 6. The CDR3 protein is CASSLFRTGGAEAFF. The DNA of the CDR3 is TGTGCCAGCAGCTTATTCCGGACAGGGGGAGCTGAAGCTTTCTTT.

This clonotype was counted at least ten times. The V call is TRBV7-2, the J call TRBJ1-2; weak D call: TRBD1 (6 bases). The CDR3 contains 12 residues. Germline V gene data show CDR1 as SGHTA and CDR2 as FQGNSA. The ends were cut back, 3 bases at V and 7 bases at J, with 9 bases in the middle. CDR3 coding DNA: TGTGCCAGCAGCTTTCCAGGGGTTGGCTACACCTTC. Encoded protein: CASSFPGVGYTF.

The chain carries TRBV19 and TRBJ1-1, with D unresolved. V shed 4 bases and J shed 4 bases, with 19 bases lying between them. This CDR3 comprises 16 residues. The germline gives CDR1 LNHDA, CDR2 SQIVND (reference sequence). The CDR3 nucleotides read TGTGCCAGTAGTAGGTCGCGAGCAAAATGGGGCACTGAAGCTTTCTTT. Translation: CASSRSRAKWGTEAFF.

In this sample, this clonotype turned up many times. The chain has TRBV7-2 and TRBJ2-3, with 9 bases matching TRBD2. Germline V gene sequence: CDR1 SGHTA, CDR2 FQGNSA. J lost 2 bases, V lost 5 bases, and 8 bases had no gene match. The CDR3 has 16 amino acids. CDR3 loop: CASSLFQRGDTDTQYF. CDR3 nucleotides: TGTGCCAGCAGCCTTTTCCAGCGGGGGGACACAGATACGCAGTATTTT.

This clonotype was seen at least ten times. V is TRBV30 and J is TRBJ2-3; TRBD2 matches at 10 bases. CDR1 is GTSNPN and CDR2 is SVGIG in the germline V gene (reference sequence). With V trimmed by 3 bases and J by 8 bases, 8 bases remained unmatched. The CDR3 totals 14 residues. CDR3 region: CAWRNSGGSTTQYF. Here the CDR3 DNA reads TGTGCCTGGAGGAATAGCGGGGGGTCCACTACGCAGTATTTT.

The sample holds many counts of this clonotype. This chain uses TRBV7-8 with TRBJ2-7; 9 bases line up with TRBD1. Germline V lookup: CDR1 SGHVS, CDR2 FQNEAQ. V shed 4 bases and J 5 bases; nucleotides not matched to a gene: 12. The length of the CDR3 is 16 residues. CDR3 residues: CASSSPGQGIEDEQYF. DNA for the CDR3: TGTGCCAGCAGCTCCCCGGGACAGGGTATCGAGGACGAGCAGTACTTC.

This clonotype has at least ten counts. The rearrangement uses TRBV6-5 and TRBJ1-2; the D gene is possibly TRBD1 (5 bases). The V end lost 0 bases, the J end lost 4 bases, and 15 bases lay between the germline ends. Germline V gene sequence: CDR1 MNHEY, CDR2 SVGAGI. This CDR3 has 16 residues. The CDR3 DNA sequence: TGTGCCAGCAGTTACTCGAGAATGGAGGGGAGCTATGGCTACACCTTC. Protein sequence: CASSYSRMEGSYGYTF.

This clonotype occurred a few times. With a much larger clone just one base away, this may be a read error. The chain uses TRBV20-1 and TRBJ2-7; the D gene is possibly TRBD1 (5 bases). CDR3 length equals 15 residues. Germline CDR1 and CDR2: DFQATT and SNEGSKA (reference sequence). Deletions cut 0 bases from V and 7 bases from J, with 19 bases between. CDR3 protein: CSARDGQAPQGEQYF. The CDR3 DNA reads as TGCAGTGCTAGAGACGGTCAGGCCCCGCAGGGTGAGCAGTACTTC.

This clonotype has a count of ten or more. The V gene is TRBV7-2, the J gene TRBJ1-5, with 9 bases matching TRBD1. The CDR3 covers 14 residues. From germline, CDR1 is SGHTA and CDR2 FQGNSA. Trimming removed 5 bases from V and 7 bases from J; junction bases left unmatched: 6. In DNA, the CDR3 is TGTGCCAGCAGCGACACAGGGGGCAGGCAGCCCCAGCATTTT. It codes for CASSDTGGRQPQHF. Full variable domain (missing parts from reference TRBV7-2 and TRBJ1-5): GAGVSQSPSNKVTEKGKDVELRCDPISGHTALYWYRQSLGQGLEFLIYFQGNSAPDKSGLPSDRFSAERTGGSVSTLTIQRTQQEDSAVYLCASSDTGGRQPQHFGDGTRLSIL.

At least ten counts were recorded for this clonotype. The rearrangement links TRBV7-2 to TRBJ2-1, with TRBD1 matching over 10 bases. CDR1 SGHTA and CDR2 FQGNSA come from the germline V gene. V dropped 5 bases and J dropped 7; count of bases not matched to a gene: 5. This CDR3 is built from 14 residues. The CDR3 region is CASSPDRGGNEQFF. The DNA for the CDR3 is TGTGCCAGCAGCCCGGACAGGGGGGGGAATGAGCAGTTCTTC.

This clonotype was picked up many times. The rearrangement uses TRBV4-1 and TRBJ2-7, with 8 bases fitting TRBD1. The CDR3 runs 16 residues. Trimming cost V 0 bases and J 0 bases; bases outside gene matches: 4. Per germline, CDR1 MGHRA and CDR2 YSYEKL. The CDR3 spells CASSQDWDRSSYEQYF. CDR3 DNA: TGCGCCAGCAGCCAAGATTGGGACAGGAGCTCCTACGAGCAGTACTTC.